This TCR beta chain comes out of a study of cytomegalovirus exposure and HLA in healthy donors. Background on the study: Earlier findings included more than 95 million unique TCR beta sequences obtained from 150 million to 200 million T cells. Of some 410 genotyped donors, around 86% grouped in the Caucasian-associated ancestry cluster.

The PCR ran on 60 Vbeta and 13 Jbeta primers. Study processing details: The authors later counted roughly 87 million unique TCR beta chains, approximately 12 million of them shared. Data came from immunoSEQ multiplex PCR; TCRdb stores just in-frame clones and leaves some out. From that table come the V and J calls and clone size; the DNA was used to work out D and trimming. The repertoire consists of fewer than 250,000 clones, with 65% to 85% occurring once and the leading ten covering 2.9%. The sequencing sample was made of PBMCs. The sequence was obtained from a man between 25 and 39 years old in good health and CMV-seronegative.

This CDR3 is CASSEATSPEGETQYF. The CDR3 bases are TGTGCCAGCAGTGAAGCTACTAGCCCCGAGGGAGAGACCCAGTACTTC. J is TRBJ2-5 and V is TRBV6-1; possible D gene TRBD2, 6 bases. Per the germline V gene, CDR1 is MNHNS and CDR2 is SASEGT. The CDR3 sequence is 16 residues long. V was trimmed by 0 bases and J by 4 bases, leaving 15 bases between them.